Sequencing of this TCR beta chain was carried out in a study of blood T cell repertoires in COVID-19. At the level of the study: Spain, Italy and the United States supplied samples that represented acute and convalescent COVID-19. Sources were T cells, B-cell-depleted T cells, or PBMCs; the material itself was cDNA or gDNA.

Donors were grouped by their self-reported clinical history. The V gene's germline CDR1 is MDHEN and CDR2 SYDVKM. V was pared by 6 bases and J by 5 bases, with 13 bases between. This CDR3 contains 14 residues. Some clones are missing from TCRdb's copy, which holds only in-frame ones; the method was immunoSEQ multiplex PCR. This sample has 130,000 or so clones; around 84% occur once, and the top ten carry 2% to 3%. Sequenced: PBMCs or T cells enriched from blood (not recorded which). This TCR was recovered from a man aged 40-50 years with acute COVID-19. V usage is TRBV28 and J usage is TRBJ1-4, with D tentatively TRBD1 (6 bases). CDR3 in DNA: TGTGCCAGCAGACAGGGTTGGGCCAATGAAAAACTGTTTTTT. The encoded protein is CASRQGWANEKLFF. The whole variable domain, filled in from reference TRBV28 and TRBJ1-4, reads DVKVTQSSRYLVKRTGEKVFLECVQDMDHENMFWYRQDPGLGLRLIYFSYDVKMKEKGDIPEGYSVSREKKERFSLILESASTNQTSMYLCASRQGWANEKLFFGSGTQLSVL.